A selection of T cell receptor beta chains follows, all from one sample in a study of Ad26.COV2.S vaccination and SARS-CoV-2 variants. The repertoire was sequenced with immunoSEQ multiplex PCR; TCRdb's copy has only in-frame clones and lacks some. This table has about 350,000 clones, 75% to 90% appearing once. Material: peripheral blood, obtained in a trial of Ad26.COV2.S vaccine versus placebo. The receptors shown here come from a person aged 18 to 59 who received the Ad26.COV2.S COVID-19 vaccine or a placebo. Each CDR3 is given with its conserved first and last residue. The order of the fields is clone size, J gene, V gene, D gene, CDR3 protein, CDR3 DNA. A D gene is named only where the DNA matches it firmly. Clone size is given for some rows only: seen once, a few or many times, or a class if the clone is expanded.

NA	TRBJ2-2	TRBV6-2/TRBV6-3	NA	CASSYRGNRELFF	TGTGCCAGCAGTTACAGGGGGAATCGGGAGCTGTTTTTT
NA	TRBJ1-2	TRBV7-9	NA	CASSPHEGFTHGYTF	TGTGCCAGCAGTCCCCATGAGGGTTTCACCCATGGCTACACCTTC
NA	TRBJ2-5	TRBV18	NA	CASSPPSHLGETQYF	TGTGCCAGCTCTCCCCCCAGCCACCTAGGGGAGACCCAGTACTTC
NA	TRBJ2-3	TRBV6-6	TRBD2	CASKNSIAGPADTQYF	TGTGCCAGCAAGAACTCTATAGCGGGTCCGGCAGATACGCAGTATTTT
NA	TRBJ2-7	TRBV5-4	TRBD1	CASSLGGTGQSHEQYF	TGTGCCAGCAGCTTGGGAGGGACAGGGCAATCCCACGAGCAGTACTTC
NA	TRBJ1-1	TRBV18	NA	CASSLDRQNTEAFF	TGTGCCAGCTCCCTGGACAGACAGAACACTGAAGCTTTCTTT
NA	TRBJ1-2	TRBV20-1	NA	CSASGSDLFGYTF	TGCAGTGCTAGTGGCTCGGACCTGTTCGGCTACACCTTC
NA	TRBJ1-2	TRBV28	TRBD1	CASSLLQGTGGYTF	TGTGCCAGCAGTTTATTACAGGGGACGGGGGGCTACACCTTC
NA	TRBJ2-7	TRBV4-3	NA	CASSQGQGLWEQYF	TGCGCCAGCAGCCAAGGGCAGGGTTTATGGGAGCAGTACTTC
NA	TRBJ2-1	TRBV3-1/TRBV3-2	TRBD2	CASSQESGTSNYNEQFF	TGTGCCAGCAGCCAAGAATCCGGGACTAGTAACTACAATGAGCAGTTCTTC
NA	TRBJ2-3	TRBV10-3	TRBD2	CAISHAGAGTDTQYF	TGTGCCATCAGCCACGCGGGAGCAGGCACAGATACGCAGTATTTT
NA	TRBJ2-7	TRBV7-8	NA	CASSPTTGPQEQYF	TGTGCCAGCAGCCCGACGACCGGGCCACAGGAGCAGTACTTC
NA	TRBJ1-1	TRBV28	NA	CASRYHSGTWNTEAFF	TGTGCCAGCAGGTATCATTCCGGGACATGGAACACTGAAGCTTTCTTT
once	TRBJ2-3	TRBV30	NA	CAWSVGGDTQYF	TGTGCCTGGAGTGTGGGTGGAGATACGCAGTATTTT
NA	TRBJ1-4	TRBV6-6	NA	CASSYEAPTTNEKLFF	TGTGCCAGCAGTTACGAAGCTCCTACAACTAATGAAAAACTGTTTTTT
NA	TRBJ1-2	TRBV5-5	NA	CASSAGSNYGYTF	TGTGCCAGCAGCGCGGGAAGTAACTATGGCTACACCTTC
NA	TRBJ2-7	TRBV7-8	NA	CASSPAYEQYF	TGTGCCAGCAGCCCTGCCTACGAGCAGTACTTC
NA	TRBJ1-5	TRBV6-2/TRBV6-3	NA	CASSPPSGFRNQPQHF	TGTGCCAGCAGTCCCCCGTCGGGGTTTCGCAATCAGCCCCAGCATTTT
few	TRBJ1-5	TRBV28	NA	CASSTLGGGTYQPQHF	TGTGCCAGCAGTACCCTGGGAGGAGGGACCTATCAGCCCCAGCATTTT
NA	TRBJ1-2	TRBV10-3	NA	CAISANPYGYTF	TGTGCCATCAGTGCAAACCCGTATGGCTACACCTTC
NA	TRBJ2-3	TRBV19	TRBD1	CASSSTDRGRRTDTQYF	TGTGCCAGTAGTAGTACCGACAGGGGGCGACGAACAGATACGCAGTATTTT
NA	TRBJ2-7	TRBV6-2/TRBV6-3	TRBD1	CASSQRQGEQYF	TGTGCCAGCAGCCAACGACAGGGAGAGCAGTACTTC
NA	TRBJ2-1	TRBV7-2	TRBD2	CASSHRLAGQFF	TGTGCCAGCAGCCACCGACTAGCGGGGCAGTTCTTC
NA	TRBJ2-7	TRBV5-4	NA	CASSLTGVTYEQYF	TGTGCCAGCAGCTTAACGGGGGTAACCTACGAGCAGTACTTC
NA	TRBJ1-1	TRBV7-2	NA	CASSFVRVTGTEAFF	TGTGCCAGCAGCTTTGTAAGGGTGACGGGCACTGAAGCTTTCTTT
NA	TRBJ2-7	TRBV7-9	NA	CASSPPDHYEQYF	TGTGCCAGCAGCCCCCCAGACCATTACGAGCAGTACTTC
few	TRBJ2-2	TRBV4-1	TRBD2	CASSQTGGPGELFF	TGCGCCAGCAGCCAGACGGGGGGGCCCGGGGAGCTGTTTTTT
NA	TRBJ1-3	TRBV12-3/TRBV12-4	NA	CASTYPGNTIYF	TGTGCCAGCACCTACCCTGGAAACACCATATATTTT
NA	TRBJ2-3	TRBV5-4	NA	CAGSSGSTDTQYF	TGTGCCGGTAGCAGTGGGAGCACAGATACGCAGTATTTT
once	TRBJ2-5	TRBV24-1	NA	CATSDSHEETQYF	TGTGCCACCAGTGATTCACACGAAGAGACCCAGTACTTC
NA	TRBJ2-2	TRBV10-3	TRBD2	CAISEPTAGGNTGELFF	TGTGCCATCAGTGAGCCTACAGCGGGGGGGAACACCGGGGAGCTGTTTTTT
NA	TRBJ1-1	TRBV28	NA	CASGGRYTEAFF	TGTGCCAGCGGGGGACGTTACACTGAAGCTTTCTTT
NA	TRBJ1-6	TRBV7-2	NA	CASSLWAGEGSPLHF	TGTGCCAGCAGCTTATGGGCAGGGGAGGGTTCACCCCTCCACTTT
NA	TRBJ2-7	TRBV7-9	TRBD1	CASSLSGQGTDEQYF	TGTGCCAGCAGCTTGTCGGGACAGGGGACGGACGAGCAGTACTTC
NA	TRBJ2-7	TRBV7-2	NA	CASSLNARGGEQYF	TGTGCCAGCAGCTTAAATGCGAGGGGCGGCGAGCAGTACTTC
few	TRBJ1-6	TRBV21-1	NA	CAPNTGDNSPLHF	TGTGCCCCCAACACAGGGGATAATTCACCCCTCCACTTT
NA	TRBJ2-7	TRBV12-3/TRBV12-4	NA	CASSLRVDEQYF	TGTGCCAGCAGTTTAAGGGTAGACGAGCAGTACTTC
NA	TRBJ1-1	TRBV18	NA	CASSRVLMERATQNTEAFF	TGTGCCAGCTCACGGGTTCTTATGGAGAGGGCGACCCAGAACACTGAAGCTTTCTTT
NA	TRBJ2-4	TRBV18	NA	CASSQQDIQYF	TGTGCCAGCTCCCAGCAGGACATTCAGTACTTC
NA	TRBJ2-1	TRBV25-1	TRBD1	CASSDLGTGNNEQFF	TGTGCCAGCAGTGATTTGGGGACAGGTAACAATGAGCAGTTCTTC
NA	TRBJ1-2	TRBV14	NA	CASSQDTGGLYGYTF	TGTGCCAGCAGCCAAGATACCGGGGGCCTCTATGGCTACACCTTC
NA	TRBJ2-3	TRBV5-1	TRBD1	CASSPGQGEVTDTQYF	TGCGCCAGCAGCCCGGGACAGGGAGAAGTCACAGATACGCAGTATTTT
NA	TRBJ1-5	TRBV2	NA	CASRGDDKPQHF	TGTGCCAGCAGAGGGGACGATAAGCCCCAGCATTTT
NA	TRBJ1-1	TRBV6-6	TRBD1	CASTRTGRNTEAFF	TGTGCCAGCACTCGGACAGGGCGCAACACTGAAGCTTTCTTT
few	TRBJ1-1	TRBV28	NA	CASSLWAGENTEAFF	TGTGCCAGCAGTTTATGGGCAGGCGAGAACACTGAAGCTTTCTTT